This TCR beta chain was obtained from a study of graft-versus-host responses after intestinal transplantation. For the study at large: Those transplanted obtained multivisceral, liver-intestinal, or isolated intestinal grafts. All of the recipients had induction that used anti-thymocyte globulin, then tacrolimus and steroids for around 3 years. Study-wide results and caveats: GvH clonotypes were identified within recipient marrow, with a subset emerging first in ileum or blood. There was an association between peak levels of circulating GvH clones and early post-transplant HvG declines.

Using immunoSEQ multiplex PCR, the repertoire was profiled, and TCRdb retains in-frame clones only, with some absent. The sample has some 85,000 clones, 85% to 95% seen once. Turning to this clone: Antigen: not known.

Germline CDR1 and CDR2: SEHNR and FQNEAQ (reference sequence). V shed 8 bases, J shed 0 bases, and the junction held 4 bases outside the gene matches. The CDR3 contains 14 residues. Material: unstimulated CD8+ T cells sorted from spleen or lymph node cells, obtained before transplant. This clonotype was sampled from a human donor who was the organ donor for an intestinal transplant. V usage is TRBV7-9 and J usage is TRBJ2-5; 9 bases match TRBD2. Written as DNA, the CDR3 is TGTGCCAGCGGTGCTAGCGGGAACCAAGAGACCCAGTACTTC. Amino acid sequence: CASGASGNQETQYF.